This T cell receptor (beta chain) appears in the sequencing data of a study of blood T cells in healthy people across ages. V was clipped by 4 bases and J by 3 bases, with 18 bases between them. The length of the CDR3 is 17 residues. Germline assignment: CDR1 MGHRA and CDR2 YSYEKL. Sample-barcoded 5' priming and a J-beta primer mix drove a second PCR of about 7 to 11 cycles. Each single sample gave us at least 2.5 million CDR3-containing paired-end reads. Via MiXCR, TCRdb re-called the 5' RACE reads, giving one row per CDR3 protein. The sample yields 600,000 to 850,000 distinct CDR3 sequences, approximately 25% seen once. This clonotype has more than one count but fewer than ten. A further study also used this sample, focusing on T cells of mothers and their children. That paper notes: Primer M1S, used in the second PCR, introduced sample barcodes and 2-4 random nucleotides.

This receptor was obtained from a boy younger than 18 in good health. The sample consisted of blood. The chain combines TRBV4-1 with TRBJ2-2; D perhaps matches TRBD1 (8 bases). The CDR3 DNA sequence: TGCGCCAGCAGCCCGTGGGGGGGACAGGTGGACACCGGGGAGCTGTTTTTT. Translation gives CASSPWGGQVDTGELFF.